The 30 T cell receptor beta chains below were found in one sample sequenced in a study of shared clonotypes between healthy human individuals. TCRdb's table, derived via immunoSEQ multiplex PCR, lists solely in-frame clones and lacks some. The sample lists approximately 2,000,000 clones, 85% to 95% occurring once. Material: naive CD4+ T cells from PBMCs. The subset denotes: CD45RA+ positively selected. These receptors all come from a man younger than 30 in good health. Some clones in this sample may be carry-over from other donors' samples.

As for this clone: The same CDR3 is also encoded by other DNA sequences in this sample. The J gene is TRBJ2-5, the V gene TRBV29-1, with 7 bases that match TRBD1. J was trimmed by 5 bases and V by 3 bases; bases with no gene match: 3. The CDR3 sequence is 12 residues long. Germline V lookup: CDR1 SQVTM, CDR2 ANQGSEA. The CDR3 coding sequence is TGCAGCGTTGATCGACAGGGTGAGACCCAGTACTTC. Protein: CSVDRQGETQYF.

The chain carries TRBV7-6 and TRBJ2-3, with no clear D. This CDR3 contains 12 residues. Germline loops: CDR1 SGHVS, CDR2 FNYEAQ. The germline V and J ends were trimmed by 5 bases and 0 bases, with 3 bases remaining between them. The CDR3 sequence: CASSDSTDTQYF. The CDR3 nucleotides are TGTGCCAGCAGCGATAGCACAGATACGCAGTATTTT.

The chain couples TRBV5-1 to TRBJ2-7; D not certain. Trimming pared 0 bases from V and 2 bases from J, leaving 12 bases between. This CDR3 is 15 amino acids long. Per the germline V gene, CDR1 is SGHRS and CDR2 is YFSETQ. The CDR3 DNA sequence: TGCGCCAGCAGCTTGGCTTCGGGTCAGACCTACGAGCAGTACTTC. It specifies CASSLASGQTYEQYF.

The chain uses TRBV5-1 and TRBJ2-5; a possible D gene is TRBD1 (5 bases). The ends were cut back, 4 bases at V and 4 bases at J, with 11 bases in the middle. The V gene's germline CDR1 is SGHRS and CDR2 YFSETQ. The CDR3 length is 13 residues. The CDR3 region has the DNA TGCGCCAGCAGCCAGGCTGGGGCAGAGACCCAGTACTTC. Protein product: CASSQAGAETQYF.

This clone was seen a few times. This sequence joins TRBV28 and TRBJ1-1; TRBD1 agrees at 9 bases. The CDR3 sequence is 12 residues long. V shed 5 bases and J 11 bases; nucleotides not matched to a gene: 6. Germline-derived CDR1 and CDR2 are MDHEN and SYDVKM. The CDR3 spells CASSEQGAGAFF. The CDR3 DNA reads TGTGCCAGCAGTGAACAGGGGGCAGGGGCTTTCTTT.

This sequence joins TRBV27 and TRBJ2-1; no definite D call. Germline V gene data show CDR1 as MNHEY and CDR2 as SMNVEV (reference sequence). The V gene lost 3 bases and the J gene lost 0 bases, with 12 bases spanning the gap. This CDR3 has 16 amino acids. In nucleotides, the CDR3 is TGTGCCAGCAGTTTGTTCGGATTGAGCTCCTACAATGAGCAGTTCTTC. Its translation is CASSLFGLSSYNEQFF.

This sequence joins TRBV19 and TRBJ2-3; the D gene is possibly TRBD2 (6 bases). The V gene lost 3 bases and the J gene lost 0 bases, with 10 bases spanning the gap. From germline, CDR1 is LNHDA and CDR2 SQIVND (reference sequence). The CDR3 contains 15 residues. The CDR3 nucleotides read TGTGCCAGTAGTATTCGGGAGACCAGCACAGATACGCAGTATTTT. This gives the protein CASSIRETSTDTQYF.

The chain recombines TRBV18 with TRBJ1-1; perhaps TRBD1 as D (5 bases). V was clipped by 6 bases and J by 3 bases, with 20 bases between them. The germline CDR1 and CDR2 sequences are KGHSH and LQKENI. The CDR3 loop spans 16 amino acids. The CDR3 here is CASSPSRSRVDTEAFF. The CDR3 DNA sequence: TGTGCCAGCTCCCCAAGTAGAAGCAGGGTTGACACTGAAGCTTTCTTT.

Only one count was recorded for this clone. The chain links TRBV2 to TRBJ2-7, with D perhaps TRBD2 (6 bases). Germline CDR1 and CDR2: SNHLY and FYNNEI. Trimming took off 5 bases at V and 2 bases at J, with 16 bases between the two ends. The CDR3 contains 15 residues. The CDR3 sequence: CASSNGGWGAYEQYF. The CDR3 DNA sequence: TGTGCCAGCAGTAACGGAGGGTGGGGGGCCTACGAGCAGTACTTC.

The chain couples TRBV27 to TRBJ2-3; no definite D call. The V end lost 2 bases, the J end lost 3 bases, and 6 bases lay between the germline ends. The CDR3 sequence is 13 residues long. In germline, CDR1 is MNHEY, CDR2 SMNVEV (reference sequence). CDR3: CASSLKKTDTQYF. DNA of the CDR3: TGTGCCAGCAGTTTAAAGAAGACAGATACGCAGTATTTT.

The V and J genes are TRBV7-2 and TRBJ2-1; the match to TRBD2 covers 8 bases. The CDR3 runs to 17 residues. Germline V lookup: CDR1 SGHTA, CDR2 FQGNSA. V trimming: 1 base; J trimming: 0 bases; junction bases outside the gene matches: 5. The CDR3 is CASSLGRGASSYNEQFF. Here the CDR3 DNA reads TGTGCCAGCAGCTTAGGGCGGGGGGCCAGCTCCTACAATGAGCAGTTCTTC.

This rearrangement joins TRBV6-6 to TRBJ1-3; D possibly corresponds to TRBD1 (5 bases). The V end was cut by 6 bases, the J end by 9 bases, with 12 bases between. Germline V gene data show CDR1 as MNHNY and CDR2 as SVGAGI (reference sequence). There are 12 residues in the CDR3. CDR3 nucleotide sequence: TGTGCCAGCAGCTTGACAGACGGCACCATATATTTT. Its translation: CASSLTDGTIYF.

The chain has TRBV25-1 and TRBJ2-2; D may be TRBD1 (5 bases). The CDR3 spans 18 residues. V lost 1 base and J lost 1, with 16 bases in between. Germline CDR1 MGHDK, CDR2 SYGVNS. The CDR3 DNA is TGTGCCAGCAGTGAATTGAGGTGGGGCAGGGTGAACACCGGGGAGCTGTTTTTT. It is translated as CASSELRWGRVNTGELFF.

The CDR3 DNA reads as TGCGCCAGCAGCTCCGATCGGGGAGGGCTTGGCTACACCTTC. Amino acid sequence: CASSSDRGGLGYTF. J is TRBJ1-2 and V is TRBV5-1; D call uncertain. Germline lookup yields CDR1 SGHRS and CDR2 YFSETQ. This CDR3 has 14 amino acids. Trimming removed 3 bases at V and 7 bases at J, with 16 bases between.

On this clone itself: Other DNA sequences in this sample translate to the same CDR3. The chain employs TRBV11-3 and TRBJ2-1, with 7 bases lining up with TRBD1. V lost 6 bases to trimming and J lost 0 bases; unmatched junction nucleotides: 2. CDR1 SGHNT and CDR2 YENEEA come from the germline V gene. The CDR3 is 14 amino acids. In DNA form, the CDR3 reads TGTGCCAGCAGTTCAGGGGGCTCCTACAATGAGCAGTTCTTC. It translates to CASSSGGSYNEQFF.

The chain has TRBV5-1 and TRBJ1-3; D gene ambiguous. The germline CDR1 and CDR2 sequences are SGHRS and YFSETQ. The ends were cut back, 3 bases at V and 2 bases at J, with 15 bases in the middle. CDR3 size: 16 residues. In DNA, the CDR3 is TGCGCCAGCAGCTCCTCCTATATGCCGCCTGGAAACACCATATATTTT. Encoded protein: CASSSSYMPPGNTIYF.

The CDR3 reads CASSLGVSNVYEQYF. CDR3 bases: TGTGCCAGCTCCCTCGGGGTCTCGAACGTCTACGAGCAGTACTTC. This sequence joins TRBV18 and TRBJ2-7; D possibly corresponds to TRBD2 (5 bases). The V end lost 6 bases, the J end lost 3 bases, and 18 bases lay between the germline ends. The CDR3 runs 15 residues. CDR1 and CDR2 from the germline V gene are KGHSH and LQKENI.

This rearrangement joins TRBV18 to TRBJ1-2; 8 positions agree with TRBD1. V trimming: 2 bases; J trimming: 13 bases; junction bases outside the gene matches: 15. CDR1 KGHSH and CDR2 LQKENI come from the germline V gene. There are 15 residues in the CDR3. The CDR3 DNA is TGTGCCAGCTCACCAGGTCTCGGGACAGGTGGTCCGGGCACCTTC. Protein: CASSPGLGTGGPGTF.

This clone is a singleton in its sample. The chain recombines TRBV6-1 with TRBJ1-5; D call uncertain. With 1 base removed from V and 4 bases from J, the gap between germline ends came to 5 bases. The CDR3 consists of 13 residues. Germline V lookup: CDR1 MNHNS, CDR2 SASEGT. As DNA, the CDR3 is TGTGCCAGCAGTGAAGACTATAATCAGCCCCAGCATTTT. Translation: CASSEDYNQPQHF.

The chain links TRBV11-2 to TRBJ2-3, with D perhaps TRBD1 (5 bases). This CDR3 has 13 amino acids. Trimming shortened V by 2 bases and J by 5 bases, and 8 bases separated the two germline ends. Germline V gene data show CDR1 as SGHAT and CDR2 as FQNNGV. The CDR3 loop is CASSLFRGDTQYF. CDR3 coding DNA: TGTGCCAGCAGCTTATTTAGGGGAGATACGCAGTATTTT.

The rearrangement joins TRBV7-2 to TRBJ2-2, with D unresolved. V dropped 2 bases and J dropped 0 bases, with 13 bases sitting between them. Germline V gene lookup returns CDR1 SGHTA and CDR2 FQGNSA. There are 17 residues in the CDR3. The CDR3 coding sequence is TGTGCCAGCAGCTTATTCCCAGGAGCCACGAACACCGGGGAGCTGTTTTTT. This gives the protein CASSLFPGATNTGELFF.

V gene TRBV5-1 combines with J gene TRBJ2-5, with D possibly being TRBD1 (5 bases). The CDR3 consists of 18 residues. The germline CDR1 and CDR2 sequences are SGHRS and YFSETQ. V was trimmed by 0 bases and J by 2 bases, leaving 20 bases between them. CDR3 nucleotide sequence: TGCGCCAGCAGCTTGGCCAAGCTAGGTGGGCAGGGACAAGAGACCCAGTACTTC. Translated, it gives CASSLAKLGGQGQETQYF.

In the case of this clone: This sample also contains other DNA sequences that code for the same CDR3. The rearrangement uses TRBV28 and TRBJ1-2, with D possibly being TRBD1 (6 bases). Germline CDR1 MDHEN, CDR2 SYDVKM. The CDR3 runs to 15 residues. Trimming cost V 2 bases and J 2 bases, with 12 bases left between them. CDR3 nucleotide sequence: TGTGCCAGCAGTTTAGGGGGGGCGGCAAACTATGGCTACACCTTC. Translating gives CASSLGGAANYGYTF.

The rearrangement uses TRBV5-6 and TRBJ1-1; TRBD1 agrees at 9 bases. V lost 3 bases to trimming and J lost 13 bases; unmatched junction nucleotides: 4. The V gene's germline CDR1 is SGHDT and CDR2 YYEEEE. This CDR3 region has 11 residues. CDR3 sequence: CASSSGTGNFF. The CDR3 DNA reads TGTGCCAGCAGCTCTGGGACAGGGAATTTCTTT.

About this clone: Other DNA sequences in the sample encode the same CDR3. The gene calls are TRBV6-1 and TRBJ1-1, with TRBD1 as a possible D gene (5 bases). The CDR3 is 13 amino acids. Germline CDR1 and CDR2: MNHNS and SASEGT. V was shortened by 6 bases and J by 1 base, with 9 bases between the two germline ends. This chain's CDR3 is CASSSDRNTEAFF. CDR3 nucleotide sequence: TGTGCCAGCAGCTCTGACAGGAACACTGAAGCTTTCTTT.

This chain links TRBV11-2 with TRBJ2-7, with D tentatively TRBD1 (6 bases). From germline, CDR1 is SGHAT and CDR2 FQNNGV. V shed 3 bases and J shed 0 bases, with 15 bases lying between them. CDR3 size: 16 residues. DNA for the CDR3: TGTGCCAGCAGCTTGGGGGCCGCCCCAAGCTCCTACGAGCAGTACTTC. Protein product: CASSLGAAPSSYEQYF.

The chain employs TRBV4-2 and TRBJ2-1; D is perhaps TRBD1 (5 bases). Trimming took off 0 bases at V and 7 bases at J, with 19 bases between the two ends. Germline CDR1 and CDR2: LGHNA and YNFKEQ. CDR3 size: 17 residues. CDR3 residues: CASSQDFTRVVVNEQFF. CDR3 nucleotides: TGTGCCAGCAGCCAAGATTTCACCAGGGTGGTAGTGAATGAGCAGTTCTTC.

The gene calls are TRBV18 and TRBJ1-4; D may be TRBD1 (5 bases). Looked up from germline, CDR1 is KGHSH and CDR2 is LQKENI. The germline V and J ends were trimmed by 3 bases and 5 bases, with 10 bases remaining between them. This CDR3 has 14 amino acids. CDR3 DNA sequence: TGTGCCAGCTCACCCGCTGAGGGGAATGAAAAACTGTTTTTT. Translating gives CASSPAEGNEKLFF.

This sequence joins TRBV7-9 and TRBJ2-3, with D perhaps TRBD2 (6 bases). Trimming left V 1 base short and J 0 bases short, with 14 bases between. Germline CDR1 SEHNR, CDR2 FQNEAQ (reference sequence). The CDR3 contains 17 residues. The CDR3 DNA is TGTGCCAGCAGCTTAGGTCTAGCGACTGCTAGCACAGATACGCAGTATTTT. Its translation: CASSLGLATASTDTQYF. Using reference TRBV7-9 and TRBJ2-3 for the parts outside the CDR3, the full variable domain is DTGVSQNPRHKITKRGQNVTFRCDPISEHNRLYWYRQTLGQGPEFLTYFQNEAQLEKSRLLSDRFSAERPKGSFSTLEIQRTEQGDSAMYLCASSLGLATASTDTQYFGPGTRLTVL.

V usage is TRBV10-3 and J usage is TRBJ2-2; 7 nucleotides match TRBD2. Germline V gives CDR1 ENHRY, CDR2 SYGVKD. The CDR3 is 14 residues long. Trimming removed 7 bases from V and 6 bases from J; junction bases left unmatched: 8. CDR3 loop: CAIKRERGPGELFF. The CDR3 nucleotides read TGTGCCATCAAGCGGGAACGGGGCCCCGGGGAGCTGTTTTTT.